The 6 T cell receptor beta chains below come from one sample, sequenced in a study of early stage breast cancer tumors (dated by TCRdb to the late 2010s). Library preparation used the immunoSEQ multiplex PCR assay. As stored in TCRdb, this immuneACCESS dataset retains in-frame rearrangements with V and J assigned. A fraction of the clones does not appear; measured against another copy, unresolved V genes explain less than half of the discrepancy, and the remainder lacks a known reason. Present in this sample are 4,800 or so clones, 55% to 75% of which were seen just once. Together, the top ten hold about 28% of the sample. The sequencing sample was made of normal breast tissue next to the tumor. These receptors were obtained from a person in their sixties with breast cancer.

The V and J genes are TRBV18 and TRBJ2-1, with 9 nucleotides matching TRBD2. With 3 bases clipped from V and 7 bases from J, the junction kept 4 bases outside the gene matches. The CDR3 has 14 residues. The germline CDR1 and CDR2 sequences are KGHSH and LQKENI. The CDR3 region is CASSPSGLANEQFF. For the CDR3, the DNA is TGTGCCAGCTCACCCTCCGGACTAGCGAATGAGCAGTTCTTC.

V and J are TRBV9 and TRBJ1-1; D not certain. The V and J ends lost 4 bases and 10 bases respectively, with 14 bases between them. This CDR3 has 12 amino acids. The germline gives CDR1 SGDLS, CDR2 YYNGEE. CDR3 sequence: CASSSRTSRAFF. The CDR3 DNA reads TGTGCCAGCAGCTCCCGAACGTCACGAGCTTTCTTT. Using reference TRBV9 and TRBJ1-1 for the parts outside the CDR3, the full variable domain is DSGVTQTPKHLITATGQRVTLRCSPRSGDLSVYWYQQSLDQGLQFLIQYYNGEERAKGNILERFSAQQFPDLHSELNLSSLELGDSALYFCASSSRTSRAFFGQGTRLTVV.

J is TRBJ1-1 and V is TRBV11-2; tentative D call: TRBD1 (6 bases). This CDR3 is built from 14 residues. The V end lost 4 bases, the J end lost 4 bases, and 13 bases lay between the germline ends. Per germline, CDR1 SGHAT and CDR2 FQNNGV. The CDR3 nucleotides are TGTGCCAGCAGCTCCCAGCAGGGGTTCACTGAAGCTTTCTTT. This encodes CASSSQQGFTEAFF.

This rearrangement joins TRBV10-3 to TRBJ1-4; TRBD1 might be the D (6 bases). Germline V gene sequence: CDR1 ENHRY, CDR2 SYGVKD. The CDR3 has 16 residues. Trimming pared 7 bases from V and 6 bases from J, leaving 21 bases between. The CDR3 region is CAITPPAGDIDEKLFF. CDR3 nucleotides: TGTGCCATCACCCCCCCCGCCGGGGACATCGATGAAAAACTGTTTTTT.

This chain joins TRBV5-1 and TRBJ1-2; the D is unclear. Germline CDR1 is SGHRS and CDR2 is YFSETQ. The CDR3 length is 13 residues. V gave up 0 bases and J gave up 5 bases, with 8 bases separating them. CDR3 sequence: CASSLGVLYGYTF. CDR3 coding DNA: TGCGCCAGCAGCTTGGGTGTCCTTTATGGCTACACCTTC.

This sequence joins TRBV18 and TRBJ2-5; 7 bases match TRBD2. Germline CDR1 and CDR2: KGHSH and LQKENI. The junction had 6 bases not matched to a gene; V was cut back by 6 bases and J by 5 bases. The CDR3 has 13 residues. This chain's CDR3 is CASSREVAETQYF. In DNA form, the CDR3 reads TGTGCCAGCTCCCGGGAGGTAGCCGAGACCCAGTACTTC.